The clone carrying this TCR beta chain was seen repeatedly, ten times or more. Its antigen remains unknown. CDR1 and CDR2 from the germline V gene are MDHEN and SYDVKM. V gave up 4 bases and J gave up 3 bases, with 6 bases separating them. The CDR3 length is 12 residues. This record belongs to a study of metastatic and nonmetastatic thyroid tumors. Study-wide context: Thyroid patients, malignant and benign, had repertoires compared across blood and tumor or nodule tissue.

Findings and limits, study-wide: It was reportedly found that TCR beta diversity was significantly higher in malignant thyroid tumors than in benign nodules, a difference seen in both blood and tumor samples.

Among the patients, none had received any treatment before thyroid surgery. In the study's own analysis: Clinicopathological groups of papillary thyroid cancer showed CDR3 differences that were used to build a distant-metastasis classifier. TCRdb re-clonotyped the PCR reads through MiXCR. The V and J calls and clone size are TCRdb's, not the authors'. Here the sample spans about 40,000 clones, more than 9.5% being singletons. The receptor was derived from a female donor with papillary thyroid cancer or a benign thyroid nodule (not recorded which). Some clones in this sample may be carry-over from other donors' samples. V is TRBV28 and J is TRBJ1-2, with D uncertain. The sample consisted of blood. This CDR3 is CASSSSDYGYTF. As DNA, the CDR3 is TGTGCCAGCAGTTCGTCGGACTATGGCTACACCTTC.